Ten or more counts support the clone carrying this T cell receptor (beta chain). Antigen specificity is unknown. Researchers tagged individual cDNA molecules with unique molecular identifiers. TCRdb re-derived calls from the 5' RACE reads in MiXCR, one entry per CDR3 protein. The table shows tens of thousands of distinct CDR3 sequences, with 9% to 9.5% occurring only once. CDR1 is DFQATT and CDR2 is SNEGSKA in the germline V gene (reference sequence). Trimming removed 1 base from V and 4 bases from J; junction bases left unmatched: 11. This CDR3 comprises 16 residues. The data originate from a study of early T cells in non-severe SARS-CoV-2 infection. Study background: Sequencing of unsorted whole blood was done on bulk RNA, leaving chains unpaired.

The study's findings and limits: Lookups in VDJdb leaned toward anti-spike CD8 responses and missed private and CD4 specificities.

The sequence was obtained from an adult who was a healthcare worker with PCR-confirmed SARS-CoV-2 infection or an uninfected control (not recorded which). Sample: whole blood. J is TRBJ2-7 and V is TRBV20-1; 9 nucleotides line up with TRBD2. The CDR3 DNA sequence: TGCAGTGCTAGAGGGGAAAAGCGGGGGGCCGCTTACGAGCAGTACTTC. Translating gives CSARGEKRGAAYEQYF.